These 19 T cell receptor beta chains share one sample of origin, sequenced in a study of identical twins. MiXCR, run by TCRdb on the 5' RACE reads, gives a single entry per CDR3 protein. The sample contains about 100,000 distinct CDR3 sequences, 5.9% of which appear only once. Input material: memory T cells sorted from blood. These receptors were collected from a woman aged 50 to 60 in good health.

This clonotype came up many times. CDR3 nucleotide sequence: TGTGCCAGCAGTACCCAGGGGTTTAACGGGGAGCTGTTTTTT. This codes for CASSTQGFNGELFF. The J gene is TRBJ2-2, the V gene TRBV27, with D perhaps TRBD1 (6 bases). The germline gives CDR1 MNHEY, CDR2 SMNVEV (reference sequence). V was cut by 5 bases and J by 7 bases, with 14 bases left in between. The CDR3 spans 14 residues.

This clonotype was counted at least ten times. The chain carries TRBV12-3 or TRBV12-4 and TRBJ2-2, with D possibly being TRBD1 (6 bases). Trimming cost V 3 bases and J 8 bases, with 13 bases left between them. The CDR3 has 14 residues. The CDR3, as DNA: TGTGCCAGCAGTTTTCAGGGGCGGGCGGGGGAGCTGTTTTTT. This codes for CASSFQGRAGELFF.

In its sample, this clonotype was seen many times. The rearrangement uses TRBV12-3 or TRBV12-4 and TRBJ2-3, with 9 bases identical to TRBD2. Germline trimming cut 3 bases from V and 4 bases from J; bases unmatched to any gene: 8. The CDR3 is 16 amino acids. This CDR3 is CASSFESGRKSDTQYF. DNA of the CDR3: TGTGCCAGCAGTTTCGAAAGCGGGAGGAAATCAGATACGCAGTATTTT.

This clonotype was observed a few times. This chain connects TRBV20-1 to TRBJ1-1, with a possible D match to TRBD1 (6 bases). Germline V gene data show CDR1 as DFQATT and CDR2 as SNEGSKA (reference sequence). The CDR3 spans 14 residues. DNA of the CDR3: TGCAGGACCGTAGGGACATCTAAGAACACTGAAGCTTTCTTT. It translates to CRTVGTSKNTEAFF.

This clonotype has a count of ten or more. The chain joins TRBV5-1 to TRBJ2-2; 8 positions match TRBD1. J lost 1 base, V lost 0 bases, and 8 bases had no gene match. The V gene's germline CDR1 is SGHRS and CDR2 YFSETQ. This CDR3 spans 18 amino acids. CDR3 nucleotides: TGCGCCAGCAGCTTGGGCCAACAGGGGGTTCGGAACACCGGGGAGCTGTTTTTT. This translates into CASSLGQQGVRNTGELFF.

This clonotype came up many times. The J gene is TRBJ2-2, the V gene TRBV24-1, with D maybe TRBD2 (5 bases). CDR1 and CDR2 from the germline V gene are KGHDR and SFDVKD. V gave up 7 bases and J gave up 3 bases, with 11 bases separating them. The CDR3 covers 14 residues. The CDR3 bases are TGTGCCACCAGGGGAGCTAGGGACACCGGGGAGCTGTTTTTT. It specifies CATRGARDTGELFF.

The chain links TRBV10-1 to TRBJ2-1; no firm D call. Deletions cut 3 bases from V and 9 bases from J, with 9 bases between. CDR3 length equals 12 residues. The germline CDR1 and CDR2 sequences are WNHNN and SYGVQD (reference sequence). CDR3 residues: CASSDWGGEQFF. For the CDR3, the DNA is TGCGCCAGCAGTGATTGGGGTGGTGAGCAGTTCTTC.

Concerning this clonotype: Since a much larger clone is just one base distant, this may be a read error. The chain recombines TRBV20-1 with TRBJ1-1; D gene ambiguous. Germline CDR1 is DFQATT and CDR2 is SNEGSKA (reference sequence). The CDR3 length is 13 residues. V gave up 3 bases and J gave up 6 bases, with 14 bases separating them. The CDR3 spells CSASRTVGPEAFF. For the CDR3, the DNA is TGCAGTGCTAGTAGAACAGTGGGCCCTGAAGCTTTCTTT.

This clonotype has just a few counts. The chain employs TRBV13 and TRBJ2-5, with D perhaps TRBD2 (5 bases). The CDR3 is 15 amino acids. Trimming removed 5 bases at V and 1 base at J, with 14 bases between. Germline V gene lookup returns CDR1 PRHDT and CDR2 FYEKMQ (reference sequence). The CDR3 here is CASSIQTRAQETQYF. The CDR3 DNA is TGTGCCAGCAGCATACAAACTAGAGCCCAAGAGACCCAGTACTTC.

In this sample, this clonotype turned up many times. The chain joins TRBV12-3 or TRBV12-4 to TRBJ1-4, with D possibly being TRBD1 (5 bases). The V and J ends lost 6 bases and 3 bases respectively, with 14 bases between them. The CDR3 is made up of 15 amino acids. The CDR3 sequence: CASSPTGAANEKLFF. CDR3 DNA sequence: TGTGCCAGCAGCCCTACCGGGGCGGCTAATGAAAAACTGTTTTTT.

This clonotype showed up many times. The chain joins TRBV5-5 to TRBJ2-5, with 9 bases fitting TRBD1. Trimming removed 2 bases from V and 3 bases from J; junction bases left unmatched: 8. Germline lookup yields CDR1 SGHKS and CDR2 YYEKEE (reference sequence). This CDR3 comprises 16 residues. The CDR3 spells CASSFGRRQGEETQYF. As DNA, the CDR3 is TGTGCCAGCAGCTTTGGAAGAAGACAGGGGGAAGAGACCCAGTACTTC.

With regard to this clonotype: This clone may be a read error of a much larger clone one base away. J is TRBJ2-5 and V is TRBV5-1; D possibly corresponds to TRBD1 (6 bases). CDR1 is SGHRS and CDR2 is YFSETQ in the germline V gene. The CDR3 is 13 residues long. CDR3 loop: CASSITGMETQHF. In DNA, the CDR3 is TGCGCCAGCAGCATCACAGGGATGGAGACCCAGCACTTC.

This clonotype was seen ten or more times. The CDR3 loop is CASSLASGSSNEQFF. The CDR3 nucleotides are TGTGCCAGCAGTTTAGCTAGCGGGAGTTCAAATGAGCAGTTCTTC. The chain combines TRBV12-3 or TRBV12-4 with TRBJ2-1; 9 bases are a match to TRBD2. The V gene end was trimmed by 0 bases and the J gene end by 7 bases; junction bases not matched to a gene: 4. The CDR3 consists of 15 residues.

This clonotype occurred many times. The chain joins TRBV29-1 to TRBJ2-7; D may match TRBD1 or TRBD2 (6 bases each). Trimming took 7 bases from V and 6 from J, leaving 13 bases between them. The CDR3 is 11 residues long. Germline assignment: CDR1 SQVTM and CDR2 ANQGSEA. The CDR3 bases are TGCAGCGCGGTAAAGGGGGGCGAGCAGTACTTC. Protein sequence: CSAVKGGEQYF.

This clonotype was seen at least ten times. The CDR3 coding sequence is TGTGCCAGCAGCCACAGGGACAGCCACCGATCTGGAAACACCATATATTTT. Encoded protein: CASSHRDSHRSGNTIYF. V is TRBV14 and J is TRBJ1-3; 7 bases map to TRBD1. Trimming took 3 bases from V and 1 from J; bases not matched to a gene: 9. Germline lookup yields CDR1 SGHDN and CDR2 FVKESK. The CDR3 sequence is 17 residues long. The variable domain in full, with the rest retrieved from reference TRBV14 and TRBJ1-3, is EAGVTQFPSHSVIEKGQTVTLRCDPISGHDNLYWYRRVMGKEIKFLLHFVKESKQDESGMPNNRFLAERTGGTYSTLKVQPAELEDSGVYFCASSHRDSHRSGNTIYFGEGSWLTVV.

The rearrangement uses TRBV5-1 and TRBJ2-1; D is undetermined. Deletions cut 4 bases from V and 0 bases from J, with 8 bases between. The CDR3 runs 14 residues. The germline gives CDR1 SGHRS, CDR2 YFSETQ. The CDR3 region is CASSVSPSYNEQFF. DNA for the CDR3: TGCGCCAGCAGCGTTAGTCCCTCCTACAATGAGCAGTTCTTC.

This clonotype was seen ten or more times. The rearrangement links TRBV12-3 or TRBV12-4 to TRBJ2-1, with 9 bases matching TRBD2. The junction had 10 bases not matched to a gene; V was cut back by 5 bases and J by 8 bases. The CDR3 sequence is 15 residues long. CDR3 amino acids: CASSLPGLAVDEQFF. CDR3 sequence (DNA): TGTGCCAGCAGTCTCCCGGGACTAGCTGTGGATGAGCAGTTCTTC.

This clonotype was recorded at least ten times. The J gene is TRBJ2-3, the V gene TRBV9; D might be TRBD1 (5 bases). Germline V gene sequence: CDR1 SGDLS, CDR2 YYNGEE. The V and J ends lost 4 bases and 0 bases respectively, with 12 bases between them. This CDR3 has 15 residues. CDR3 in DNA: TGTGCCAGCAGCCAGGACACGGATAGCACAGATACGCAGTATTTT. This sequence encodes CASSQDTDSTDTQYF.

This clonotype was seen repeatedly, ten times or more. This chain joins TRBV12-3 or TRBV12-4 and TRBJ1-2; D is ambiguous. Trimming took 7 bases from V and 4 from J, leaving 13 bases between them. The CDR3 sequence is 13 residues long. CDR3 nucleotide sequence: TGTGCCAGCACCGAAGAAACCCCCTATGGCTACACCTTC. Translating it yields CASTEETPYGYTF.